The 6 T cell receptor beta chains below all came from one sample that was sequenced in a study of somatic mutations in cytotoxic T cells in rheumatoid arthritis (dated by TCRdb to 2016 to 2017). The library was produced with the immunoSEQ multiplex PCR assay. This is the immuneACCESS table as TCRdb keeps it, with only in-frame sequences that have V and J called. A part of the clones is gone; compared with another copy, unresolved V genes explain less than half, and the rest is unexplained. This sample holds almost 20,000 clones; 80% to 90% were observed only once. The leading ten clones occupy around 14% of the sample. Sequenced input: CD8+ T cells sorted from blood. The receptors were gathered from a man aged 35 to 55 in good health.

V and J are TRBV7-6 and TRBJ2-7, with TRBD1 matching over 9 bases. Per the germline V gene, CDR1 is SGHVS and CDR2 is FNYEAQ. The CDR3 has 17 amino acids. J gave up 5 bases and V 0 bases, and 11 bases lay outside the gene matches. The CDR3 DNA reads TGTGCCAGCAGCTTAGCCGCCGTGGACAGGGGTCCCCACGAGCAGTACTTC. It encodes CASSLAAVDRGPHEQYF.

This clone has more than one count but fewer than ten. The chain has TRBV6-6 and TRBJ1-2; 9 nucleotides align to TRBD1. Germline CDR1 and CDR2: MNHNY and SVGAGI (reference sequence). There are 14 residues in the CDR3. J gave up 4 bases and V 7 bases, and 7 bases lay outside the gene matches. CDR3 sequence reads: CASTIGQGFYGYTF. The CDR3 DNA sequence: TGTGCCAGCACCATAGGACAGGGGTTCTATGGCTACACCTTC.

In this sample, this clone turned up once. The chain employs TRBV27 and TRBJ2-6; D uncertain. This CDR3 contains 15 residues. Germline V gene lookup returns CDR1 MNHEY and CDR2 SMNVEV (reference sequence). With 3 bases removed from V and 1 base from J, the gap between germline ends came to 7 bases. As DNA, the CDR3 is TGTGCCAGCAGTTTCCCACCATCTGGGGCCAACGTCCTGACTTTC. Translating it yields CASSFPPSGANVLTF.

Only one count was recorded for this clone. J is TRBJ2-4 and V is TRBV7-2; possibly TRBD1 for D (6 bases). Germline loops: CDR1 SGHTA, CDR2 FQGNSA. Trimming cost V 5 bases and J 1 base, with 15 bases left between them. This CDR3 is 16 amino acids long. In nucleotides, the CDR3 is TGTGCCAGCAGCCTCACAGGGATTATGGCCAAAAACATTCAGTACTTC. Translated, it gives CASSLTGIMAKNIQYF.

The chain combines TRBV29-1 with TRBJ2-7; a weak D match, TRBD2 (6 bases). Germline V gene lookup returns CDR1 SQVTM and CDR2 ANQGSEA. V dropped 1 base and J dropped 4 bases, with 11 bases sitting between them. The CDR3 sequence is 13 residues long. DNA for the CDR3: TGCAGCGTTGAAGGGTGGGACTCATACGAGCAGTACTTC. This sequence encodes CSVEGWDSYEQYF.

This clone was picked up one time. This rearrangement joins TRBV1 to TRBJ1-6. TRBV1 is listed as a pseudogene. This CDR3 has 11 residues. CDR3 DNA: TGCACCAGCAGCCAAGCCGATTCCCTCCACTTT. This codes for CTSSQADSLHF.